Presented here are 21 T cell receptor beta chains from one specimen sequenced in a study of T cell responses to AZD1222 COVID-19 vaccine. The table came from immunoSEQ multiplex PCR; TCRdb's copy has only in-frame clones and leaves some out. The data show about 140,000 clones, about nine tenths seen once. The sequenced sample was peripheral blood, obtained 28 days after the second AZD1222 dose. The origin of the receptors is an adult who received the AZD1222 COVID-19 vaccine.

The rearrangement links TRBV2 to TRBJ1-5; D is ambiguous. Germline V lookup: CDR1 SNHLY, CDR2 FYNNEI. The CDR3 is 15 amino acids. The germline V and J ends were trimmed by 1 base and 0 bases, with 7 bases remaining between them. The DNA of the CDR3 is TGTGCCAGCAGTGAAGAGGCAGCTAGCAATCAGCCCCAGCATTTT. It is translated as CASSEEAASNQPQHF.

CDR3 in DNA: TGTGCCACCAGTGATTTTAGCGGGAGGGCCTCAGATACGCAGTATTTT. Translating gives CATSDFSGRASDTQYF. The V call is TRBV24-1, the J call TRBJ2-3; TRBD2 matches 11 bases. Germline CDR1 and CDR2: KGHDR and SFDVKD. With 1 base clipped from V and 4 bases from J, the junction kept 3 bases outside the gene matches. This CDR3 contains 16 residues.

The CDR3 sequence: CASSPWAGMNTEAFF. The CDR3, as DNA: TGTGCCAGCTCACCGTGGGCTGGGATGAACACTGAAGCTTTCTTT. V and J are TRBV18 and TRBJ1-1; D gene unclear. Germline CDR1 reads KGHSH; CDR2 reads LQKENI. Trimming pared 3 bases from V and 0 bases from J, leaving 11 bases between. The CDR3 consists of 15 residues.

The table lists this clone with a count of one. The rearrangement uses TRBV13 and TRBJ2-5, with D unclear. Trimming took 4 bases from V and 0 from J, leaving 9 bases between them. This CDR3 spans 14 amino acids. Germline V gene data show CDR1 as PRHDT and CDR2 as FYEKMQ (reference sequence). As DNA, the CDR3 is TGTGCCAGCAGCTCGACGGAGTACCAAGAGACCCAGTACTTC. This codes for CASSSTEYQETQYF.

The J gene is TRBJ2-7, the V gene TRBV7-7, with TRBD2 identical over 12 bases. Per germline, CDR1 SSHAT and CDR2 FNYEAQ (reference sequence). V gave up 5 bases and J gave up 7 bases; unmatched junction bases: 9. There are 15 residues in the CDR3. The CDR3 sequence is CASSPTSGSGGEQYF. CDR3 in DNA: TGTGCCAGCAGCCCGACTAGCGGGAGTGGTGGAGAGCAGTACTTC.

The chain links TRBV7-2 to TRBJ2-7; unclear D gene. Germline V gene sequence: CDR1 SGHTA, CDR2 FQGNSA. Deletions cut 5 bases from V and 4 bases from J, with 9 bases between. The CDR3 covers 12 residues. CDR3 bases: TGTGCCAGCAGCACTGACGGGTACGAGCAGTACTTC. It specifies CASSTDGYEQYF. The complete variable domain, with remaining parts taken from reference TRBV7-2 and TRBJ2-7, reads GAGVSQSPSNKVTEKGKDVELRCDPISGHTALYWYRQSLGQGLEFLIYFQGNSAPDKSGLPSDRFSAERTGGSVSTLTIQRTQQEDSAVYLCASSTDGYEQYFGPGTRLTVT.

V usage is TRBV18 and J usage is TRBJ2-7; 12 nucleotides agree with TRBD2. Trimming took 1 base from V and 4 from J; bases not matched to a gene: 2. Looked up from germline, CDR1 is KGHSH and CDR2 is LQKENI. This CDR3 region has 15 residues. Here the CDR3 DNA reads TGTGCCAGCTCACCACGGACTAGCGGGAAATACGAGCAGTACTTC. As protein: CASSPRTSGKYEQYF.

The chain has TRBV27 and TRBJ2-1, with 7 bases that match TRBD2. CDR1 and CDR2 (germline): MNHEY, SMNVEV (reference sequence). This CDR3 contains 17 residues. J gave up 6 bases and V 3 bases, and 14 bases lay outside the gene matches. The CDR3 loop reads CASSFSSGGRPGNEQFF. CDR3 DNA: TGTGCCAGCAGTTTCTCGTCCGGGGGGAGGCCAGGCAATGAGCAGTTCTTC.

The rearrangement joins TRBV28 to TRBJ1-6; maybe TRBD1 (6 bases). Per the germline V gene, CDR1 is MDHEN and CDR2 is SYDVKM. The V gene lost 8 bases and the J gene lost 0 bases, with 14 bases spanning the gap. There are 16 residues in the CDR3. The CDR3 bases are TGTGCCAGCCTCGGAACAGGGAGCTCCTATAATTCACCCCTCCACTTT. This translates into CASLGTGSSYNSPLHF.

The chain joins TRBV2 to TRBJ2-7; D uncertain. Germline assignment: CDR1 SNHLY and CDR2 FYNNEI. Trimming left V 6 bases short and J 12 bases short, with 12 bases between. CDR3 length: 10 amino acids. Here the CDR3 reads CASRDPLLYF. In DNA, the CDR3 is TGTGCCAGCAGGGACCCTCTTCTGTACTTC.

CDR3 residues: CASSQDERTQYF. The CDR3 coding sequence is TGTGCCAGCAGCCAAGACGAACGGACGCAGTACTTC. The rearrangement joins TRBV3-1 (or the pseudogene TRBV3-2) to TRBJ2-7; no definite D call. CDR1 and CDR2 from the germline V gene are LGHDT and YNNKEL (reference sequence). V lost 0 bases, J lost 9 bases, and 9 bases lay in between. There are 12 residues in the CDR3.

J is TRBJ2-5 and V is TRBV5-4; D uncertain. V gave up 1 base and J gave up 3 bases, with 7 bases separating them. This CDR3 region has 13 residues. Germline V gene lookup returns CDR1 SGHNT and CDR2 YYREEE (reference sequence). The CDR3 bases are TGTGCCAGCAGCTTGCTTAGAGAAGAGACCCAGTACTTC. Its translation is CASSLLREETQYF.

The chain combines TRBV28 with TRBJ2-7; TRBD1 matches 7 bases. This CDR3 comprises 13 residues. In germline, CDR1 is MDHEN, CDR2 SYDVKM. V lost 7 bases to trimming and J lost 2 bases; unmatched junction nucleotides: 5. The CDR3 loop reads CASTPTGTYEQYF. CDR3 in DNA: TGTGCCAGCACCCCGACAGGGACCTACGAGCAGTACTTC. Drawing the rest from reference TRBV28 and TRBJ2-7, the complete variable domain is DVKVTQSSRYLVKRTGEKVFLECVQDMDHENMFWYRQDPGLGLRLIYFSYDVKMKEKGDIPEGYSVSREKKERFSLILESASTNQTSMYLCASTPTGTYEQYFGPGTRLTVT.

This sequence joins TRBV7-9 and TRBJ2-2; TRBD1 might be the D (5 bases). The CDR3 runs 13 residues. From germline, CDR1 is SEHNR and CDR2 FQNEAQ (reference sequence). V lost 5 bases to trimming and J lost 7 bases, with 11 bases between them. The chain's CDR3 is CASSQGPGGELFF. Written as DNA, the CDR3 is TGTGCCAGCAGCCAGGGCCCCGGCGGGGAGCTGTTTTTT.

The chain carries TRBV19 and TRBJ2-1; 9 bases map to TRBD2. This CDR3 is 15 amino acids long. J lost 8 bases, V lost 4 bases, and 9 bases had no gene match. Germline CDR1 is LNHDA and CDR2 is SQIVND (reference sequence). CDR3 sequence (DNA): TGTGCCAGTAGTAGTCCTAGCGGGATTCACGATGAGCAGTTCTTC. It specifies CASSSPSGIHDEQFF.

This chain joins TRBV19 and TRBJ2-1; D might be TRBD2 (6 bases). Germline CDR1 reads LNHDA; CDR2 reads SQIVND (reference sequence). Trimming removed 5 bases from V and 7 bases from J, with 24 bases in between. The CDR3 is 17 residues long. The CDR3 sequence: CASSPGLGRAGGNEQFF. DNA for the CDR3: TGTGCCAGTAGTCCCGGTCTGGGCAGGGCTGGGGGGAATGAGCAGTTCTTC.

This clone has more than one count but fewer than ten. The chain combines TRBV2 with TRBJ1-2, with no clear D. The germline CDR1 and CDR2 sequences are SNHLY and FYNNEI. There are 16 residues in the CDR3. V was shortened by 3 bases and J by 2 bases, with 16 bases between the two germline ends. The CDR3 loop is CASSDLQGRENYGYTF. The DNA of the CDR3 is TGTGCCAGCAGTGATCTCCAAGGGAGAGAGAACTATGGCTACACCTTC. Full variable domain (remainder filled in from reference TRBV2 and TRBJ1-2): EPEVTQTPSHQVTQMGQEVILRCVPISNHLYFYWYRQILGQKVEFLVSFYNNEISEKSEIFDDQFSVERPDGSNFTLKIRSTKLEDSAMYFCASSDLQGRENYGYTFGSGTRLTVV.

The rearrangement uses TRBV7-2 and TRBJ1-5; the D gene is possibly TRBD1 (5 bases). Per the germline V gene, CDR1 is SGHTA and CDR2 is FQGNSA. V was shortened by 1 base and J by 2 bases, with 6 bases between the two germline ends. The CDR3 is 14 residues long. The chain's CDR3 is CASSLVRGNQPQHF. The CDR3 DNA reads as TGTGCCAGCAGCTTAGTCAGGGGCAATCAGCCCCAGCATTTT.

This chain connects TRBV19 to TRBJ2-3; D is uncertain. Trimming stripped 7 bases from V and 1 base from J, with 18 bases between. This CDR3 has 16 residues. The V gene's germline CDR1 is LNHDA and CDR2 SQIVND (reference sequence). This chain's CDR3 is CASKLQYSGGTDTQYF. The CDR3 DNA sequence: TGTGCCAGTAAACTCCAATATTCCGGAGGCACAGATACGCAGTATTTT.

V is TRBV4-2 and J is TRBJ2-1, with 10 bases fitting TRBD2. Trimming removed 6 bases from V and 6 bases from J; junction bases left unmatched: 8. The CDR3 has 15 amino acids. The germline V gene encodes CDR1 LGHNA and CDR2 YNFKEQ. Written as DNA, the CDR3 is TGTGCCAGCAGACCCCTAGCGGGGGCCGGCAATGAGCAGTTCTTC. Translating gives CASRPLAGAGNEQFF.

The DNA for the CDR3 is TGTGCCAGTATTGCTGGGACCCAAGCTTTCTTT. Encoded protein: CASIAGTQAFF. V and J are TRBV19 and TRBJ1-1; perhaps TRBD1 as D (5 bases). CDR3 length: 11 residues. V was shortened by 7 bases and J by 9 bases, with 12 bases between the two germline ends. CDR1 is LNHDA, CDR2 SQIVND, per germline (reference sequence).